This TCR beta chain came from a study of radiation and T cells in renal cell carcinoma (dated by TCRdb to the early 2020s). Study-wide context: The samples were drawn from a clinical trial, where primary renal cell carcinomas were treated with 15 Gy of stereotactic body radiation therapy and then removed by nephrectomy 4 weeks afterward. In total, 50 to 60 samples, comprising 26 tumors and approximately 27 peripheral blood samples, were subjected to TCR beta sequencing. A total of 4 million to 5 million unique CDR3 nucleotide sequences, encoding around 2.7 million unique CDR3 amino acid sequences, were found across all 50 or so samples.

Study-wide conclusions, independent of this receptor: Because the trial had a single-armed design, the trial could not examine how radiation dose or scheduling affected the TCR repertoire. Because no pretreatment tumor biopsies were available, whether clonotypes were present in the tumor at baseline could not be determined. In blood, the top tumor clonotypes increased between baseline and 2 weeks post-radiation and then shrank by 4 weeks, which suggests that tumor-resident clones expanded only transiently. Blood repertoire dynamics were not followed beyond 4 weeks after treatment.

Per the publication, the time point label means: baseline pretreatment blood. Reading the label with the study, this specimen's treatment or condition is: 15 Gy SBRT to primary tumor, nephrectomy 4 weeks later. To track tumor-enriched clonotypes, serial peripheral blood was sampled from radiation-treated patients at baseline and at 2 weeks and 4 weeks after SBRT. Renal cell carcinoma with clear cell pathology was present in all patients. Genomic DNA for TCR sequencing was prepared using the QIAamp DNA Blood Mini Kit (Qiagen). The analyses included only samples that passed all quality control checks. The CDR3 has 14 amino acids, counting the end cysteine and phenylalanine. Only the CDR3 DNA stays, 42 bases, in frame from base 1. The germline V gene supplies CDR1 SGHRS and CDR2 YFSETQ. V and J are trimmed by 1 base and 5 bases, and the gene matches miss 0 bases of the junction. As for this clone: Its antigen is not yet known. Nothing much larger sits one base from this clone, and base qualities are not available.

TCR beta libraries were generated from genomic DNA with the immunoSEQ kit, following the manufacturer's recommendations. To prepare the libraries, a first multiplex PCR with proprietary primers was run, followed by a second PCR that added unique barcodes, and a bead cleanup was done after each round. Each sample batch included a kit-provided positive control reaction and a negative control reaction. The final libraries were assessed on an Agilent 4200 TapeStation D1000 ScreenTape, pooled by volume, and quantified by qPCR. Sequencing ran on an Illumina NextSeq500 with a MidOutput 150-cycle cartridge, using 156 Read1 and 15 Index1 cycles with kit custom primers. The pooled library was loaded at approximately 0.97 pM with roughly 20% PhiX control spiked in. The study's processing was this. Vendor-processed data were analyzed in R, with a clonotype defined as all T cells sharing the same CDR3 nucleotide sequence. In the clone abundance analyses, frequencies in each sample were normalized to that sample's 10,000 most abundant clones. Public T cell clones, which averaged fewer than five per sample, were removed prior to analysis. An abundance difference of at least 32-fold between compartments was the criterion for calling clonotypes tumor-enriched or baseline blood-enriched. A beta-binomial differential abundance model was used to identify clonotypes that were expanded or contracted between blood time points. Tumor-blood repertoire similarity was measured with the Baroni-Urbani and Buser coefficient, and groups were compared using two-tailed Wilcoxon tests in R. The source is immuneACCESS, and TCRdb retained only in-frame sequences with V and J called. Part of the clones is not carried over; for the studies checked, unresolved V genes explain less than half of this, and the remainder is unexplained. V and J calls and clone size are those listed in that table; D and trimming were worked out from the DNA. The sample table contains about 91,000 clones; only one count was recorded for over 75% of them. More than 5.5% of the sample comes from the top ten.

This sequence uses TRBV5-1 and TRBJ2-2, with TRBD2 matching 9 junction bases. This sequence originates from a man between 60 and 75 years old with renal cell carcinoma. This specimen was blood, taken from a patient whose treatment included radiotherapy and nephrectomy. CDR3 region: CASSLLAGTGELFF. The DNA is as follows: TGCGCCAGCAGCTTGCTAGCGGGAACCGGGGAGCTGTTTTTT.